This T cell receptor beta chain came from a study of Ad26.COV2.S vaccination and SARS-CoV-2 variants (dated by TCRdb to the early 2020s). In the study overall: Vaccine-arm donors came from COV1001, a multicentre, randomized, double-blind, placebo-controlled phase I-IIa trial of Ad26.COV2.S in healthy adults. Ad26.COV2.S was given intramuscularly at 5x10^10 or 1x10^11 viral particles, as a single shot or as two shots 56 days apart. TCRbeta repertoire sequencing was used to assess the specificity and breadth of SARS-CoV-2-reactive T cell receptors after Ad26.COV2.S vaccination. A total of approximately 30 samples were included in the TCR-sequenced set, comprising roughly 20 Ad26.COV2.S vaccine recipients, 5 placebo recipients and 8 SARS-CoV-2 convalescent individuals. Trial participants were randomized into five groups of five: low-dose or high-dose Ad26.COV2.S given once or twice, or placebo on both occasions. Throughout the experiments and outcome assessment, investigators stayed blinded to trial group allocation.

The treatment or condition label, read with the paper, signifies: some 19 received Ad26.COV2.S at low or high dose, single or two shots; about five received placebo; per-sample allocation not given. Repertoires of vaccine and placebo recipients were sequenced from samples taken on day 63 after the first injection. Between 29 July and 7 August 2020, Cohort 1b enrolled around 24 adults aged 18-55 years at one site in Boston, USA. Ad26.COV2.S consisted of a replication-incompetent adenovirus type 26 vector by which a prefusion-stabilized SARS-CoV-2 spike protein from the original Wuhan strain was expressed. The immunoSEQ Assay was the method used to sequence TCRbeta CDR3 regions. After extraction, genomic DNA underwent amplification by bias-controlled multiplex PCR, followed by high-throughput sequencing. The study's processing was this. To quantify the absolute abundance of every unique TCRbeta CDR3 region, sequences were collapsed and filtered. T cell fraction was estimated by normalizing TCRbeta template counts to usable DNA, which was measured by amplifying reference genes present in all nucleated cells. Repertoire TCRs were annotated as SARS-CoV-2-specific by exact matching of V gene, CDR3 amino acid sequence and J gene to a known reactive TCR set. The reference SARS-CoV-2 TCR set came from MIRA and was filtered for enrichment in COVID-19-positive ImmuneCODE repertoires, removing public or cross-reactive TCRs. Based on the MIRA antigens, annotated TCRs were further analysed at the level of specific ORF or position within ORF. Breadth was defined as annotated unique rearrangements over total unique productive rearrangements; depth was the summed frequency of those rearrangements. Two-sided Wilcoxon rank-sum tests were used to compare TCR breadth between groups. TCRdb holds this immuneACCESS table with in-frame rearrangements only. Some clones are missing; in checked studies, unresolved V genes explain under half, and the rest has no known cause. The DNA gave D and trimming, while V, J and clone size come from that table. A total of a few hundred thousand clones appear in this sample, around 86% of them only once. Approximately 3.6% of the sample comes from the top ten.

V is reduced by 0 bases and J by 7 bases, leaving a spacing of 10 bases between them. The CDR3 starts with the cysteine, ends with the phenylalanine, and has 13 residues. Of the read, only the CDR3 DNA is kept; its 39 bases are in frame from base 1. CDR1 and CDR2 are drawn from the germline V gene: SGHNT, YENEEA. Study-wide findings and limitations: Compared with placebo recipients, Ad26.COV2.S recipients showed higher spike-specific TCR breadth (P = 0.0014). Vaccine and placebo recipients had similar non-spike TCR breadth, a finding consistent with the vaccine containing only spike. Substantial breadth of spike-specific CD8+ and CD4+ T cell responses was reported after vaccination. The study was not powered to compare responses between vaccine doses or regimens. According to the authors, total T cell responses may have been underestimated by the TCR breadth and depth analyses.

This clone was counted a single time. It has no known antigen specificity. The record has no base qualities; no much larger clone is one base away. The sample consisted of peripheral blood, taken in a trial of Ad26.COV2.S vaccine versus placebo. This receptor was obtained from a person between 18 and 65 years old who received the Ad26.COV2.S COVID-19 vaccine or a placebo. The sequence is built from TRBV11-3 and TRBJ2-7, with no reliable assignment of the D segment. The CDR3 region reads CASSLDAQGEQYF. The DNA sequence is as follows: TGTGCCAGCAGCTTAGATGCCCAAGGGGAGCAGTACTTC.